These 26 T cell receptor beta chains were sequenced from one sample in a study of T cells in women clearing cervical HPV infection. The protocol was immunoSEQ multiplex PCR, while the TCRdb copy is restricted to in-frame clones and leaves out a portion. This sample's table reports approximately 30,000 clones. Sequenced: blood buffy coat. The receptors stem from a woman between 18 and 70 years old with a cervical HPV16 infection that either progressed to CIN3+ or cleared (not recorded which).

In regard to this clone: The junction departs from germline at one end; a sequencing error may be responsible. The CDR3 is cut off 3 residues early in the read; its end comes from the germline J gene. The chain carries TRBV4-2 and TRBJ2-7, with no clear D. This CDR3 region has 15 residues. From germline, CDR1 is LGHNA and CDR2 YNFKEQ. CDR3 DNA, as far as it was read: TGCGCCAGCAGCCAAGAATCCGGCGGTAACTACGAG. Translating gives CASSQESGGNYE. The full CDR3 protein is CASSQESGGNYEQYF.

The sequenced CDR3 bases are TGTGCCAGCAGTGGATCCGGGACAGGGGACTTTAATTCACCC. The encoded protein is CASSGSGTGDFNSP. The complete CDR3 reads CASSGSGTGDFNSPLHF. This chain joins TRBV2 and TRBJ1-6, with 10 bases matching TRBD1. The read ends 3 residues early relative to the CDR3; the germline J gene fills the gap. Germline V CDR1 and CDR2: SNHLY, FYNNEI. The CDR3 length is 17 residues. The V segment lost 4 bases and the J segment 6 bases; nucleotides outside the gene matches: 9. The full variable domain, completed using reference TRBV2 and TRBJ1-6, is EPEVTQTPSHQVTQMGQEVILRCVPISNHLYFYWYRQILGQKVEFLVSFYNNEISEKSEIFDDQFSVERPDGSNFTLKIRSTKLEDSAMYFCASSGSGTGDFNSPLHFGNGTRLTVT.

Turning to this clone: With the read ending 3 residues before the CDR3 end, the germline J gene is used to fill in that end. The chain combines TRBV10-2 with TRBJ1-1; the D gene is possibly TRBD1 (6 bases). V was pared by 7 bases and J by 5 bases, with 11 bases between. The CDR3 has 12 amino acids. CDR1 and CDR2 (germline): WSHSY, SAAADI. CDR3 amino acids: CASTQGRTEAFF. CDR3 bases read: TGCGCCAGCACACAGGGTCGGACTGAA.

Details on this clone: The read finishes 3 residues shy of the CDR3 end, and the germline J gene is used to complete it. This sequence joins TRBV23-1 and TRBJ1-1, with D maybe TRBD1 (5 bases). TRBV23-1 carries the ORF label, with uncertain function. Deletions cut 0 bases from V and 4 bases from J, with 21 bases between. The length of the CDR3 is 18 residues. The chain's CDR3 is CASSQSFRIRASSTEAFF. CDR3 DNA, as far as it was read: TGCGCCAGCAGTCAATCATTTCGGATCAGGGCATCGAGCACTGAA.

To note about this clone: The CDR3 end lies 3 residues beyond the end of the read and is filled in from the germline J gene. The chain carries TRBV7-7 and TRBJ2-5, with 8 bases lining up with TRBD2. Unmatched junction bases numbered 7, after V lost 2 bases and J lost 2 bases. The CDR3 totals 16 residues. Germline CDR1 and CDR2: SSHAT and FNYEAQ (reference sequence). The CDR3 sequence is CASSLSAGGPQETQYF. The CDR3 bases that were read are TGTGCCAGCAGCTTAAGCGCGGGGGGCCCTCAAGAGACC. The full variable domain, rest sourced from reference TRBV7-7 and TRBJ2-5, is GAGVSQSPRYKVTKRGQDVTLRCDPISSHATLYWYQQALGQGPEFLTYFNYEAQPDKSGLPSDRFSAERPEGSISTLTIQRTEQRDSAMYRCASSLSAGGPQETQYFGPGTRLLVL.

The CDR3 loop is CASSRARTEAFF. CDR3 bases read: TGTGCCAGCAGCAGGGCCCGGACTGAA. This rearrangement joins TRBV5-6 to TRBJ1-1; no firm D call. The read ends 3 residues early relative to the CDR3; the germline J gene fills the gap. CDR3 length: 12 residues. V dropped 4 bases and J dropped 5 bases, with 9 bases sitting between them. Germline CDR1 is SGHDT and CDR2 is YYEEEE.

A remark on this clone: The CDR3 end lies 3 residues beyond the end of the read and is filled in from the germline J gene. The chain joins TRBV2 to TRBJ2-5; 7 bases are shared with TRBD1. Germline lookup yields CDR1 SNHLY and CDR2 FYNNEI. The CDR3 totals 12 residues. The trim removed 9 bases at V and 7 bases at J, leaving 8 bases unmatched. CDR3 bases read: TGTGCCAGTGAAGGAGCAGGGGGGACC. This codes for CASEGAGGT. In full, the CDR3 is CASEGAGGTQYF.

Note on this clone: The CDR3 is cut off 3 residues early in the read; its end comes from the germline J gene. J is TRBJ2-3 and V is TRBV20-1; possible D gene TRBD2, 8 bases. V dropped 6 bases and J dropped 8 bases, with 24 bases sitting between them. CDR1 and CDR2 (germline): DFQATT, SNEGSKA (reference sequence). The CDR3 spans 15 residues. CDR3 sequence: CSAGRDSSTLGTQYF. The CDR3 bases that were read are TGCAGTGCCGGGAGGGACAGCAGTACTCTCGGTACG.

A remark on this clone: The read comes to an end 3 residues before the CDR3 does, leaving the germline J gene to fill in the end. V usage is TRBV6-2 or TRBV6-3 and J usage is TRBJ1-2; 9 bases line up with TRBD1. Germline-derived CDR1 and CDR2 are MNHEY and SVGEGT. The CDR3 sequence is 12 residues long. The CDR3 spells CASREGQGGYTF. CDR3 DNA, as far as it was read: TGTGCCAGCAGAGAGGGACAGGGAGGC.

As regards this clone: The read ends 3 residues early relative to the CDR3; the germline J gene fills the gap. The chain carries TRBV2 and TRBJ1-3; TRBD1 matches 7 bases. V gave up 10 bases and J gave up 3 bases; unmatched junction bases: 9. Germline assignment: CDR1 SNHLY and CDR2 FYNNEI. The CDR3 totals 14 residues. Incomplete CDR3 DNA: TGTGCCACCTGGACAGGACGCATTGGAAACACC. Translating gives CATWTGRIGNT. The whole CDR3 sequence is CATWTGRIGNTIYF.

With regard to this clone: Read coverage stops 3 residues before the CDR3 terminus; the germline J gene supplies the remainder. V and J are TRBV7-3 and TRBJ1-1; tentatively, D is TRBD1 (5 bases). Trimming took off 2 bases at V and 1 base at J, with 8 bases between the two ends. CDR1 and CDR2 from the germline V gene are SGHTA and FQGTGA. This CDR3 is 14 amino acids long. The CDR3 protein is CASSLRQGNTEAFF. The CDR3 bases that were read are TGTGCCAGCAGCTTACGCCAGGGGAACACTGAA.

The sequenced CDR3 bases are TGTGCCAGCAGTGAAGAGGGCGGGCGCTATGGC. This translates into CASSEEGGRYG. In full, the CDR3 reads CASSEEGGRYGYTF. The chain combines TRBV6-1 with TRBJ1-2, with unresolved D. The CDR3 end falls 3 residues outside the read, so it is completed with the germline J gene. Germline-derived CDR1 and CDR2 are MNHNS and SASEGT. The CDR3 extends over 14 amino acids. The V end lost 1 base, the J end lost 4 bases, and 10 bases lay between the germline ends.

Partial CDR3 DNA: TGTGCCAGCAGTGAAGGTGGCAGCGTGACTGAA. It encodes CASSEGGSVTE. The whole CDR3 reads CASSEGGSVTEAFF. The chain uses TRBV2 and TRBJ1-1; D call uncertain. The read terminates 3 residues before the CDR3 end, so the remaining end is supplied by the germline J gene. V shed 1 base and J shed 5 bases, with 11 bases lying between them. Germline loops: CDR1 SNHLY, CDR2 FYNNEI. This CDR3 region has 14 residues.

Of note for this clone: The germline gene is not matched at one end of the junction; a read error may be the cause. The read is 3 residues too short to cover the CDR3 end, so that end is filled in from the germline J gene. The V and J genes are TRBV13 and TRBJ2-1; 10 nucleotides line up with TRBD2. Germline V gene lookup returns CDR1 PRHDT and CDR2 FYEKMQ (reference sequence). The CDR3 has 15 amino acids. CDR3: CASRLAGGRLNEQFF. The sequenced CDR3 bases are TGTGCCAGCAGGTTAGCGGGGGGCCGCCTCAATGAG.

Concerning this clone itself: The read is 3 residues too short to cover the CDR3 end, so that end is filled in from the germline J gene. V usage is TRBV27 and J usage is TRBJ2-7; 9 positions agree with TRBD1. After removal of 6 bases from V and 3 bases from J, the junction contained 6 bases not matched to a gene. CDR3 length: 14 residues. Germline V lookup: CDR1 MNHEY, CDR2 SMNVEV (reference sequence). The CDR3 loop is CASRQGTGHYEQYF. The sequenced part of the CDR3 DNA is TGTGCCAGCAGGCAGGGGACAGGGCACTACGAG.

About this clone: The CDR3 end falls 3 residues outside the read, so it is completed with the germline J gene. This chain uses TRBV28 with TRBJ2-7; 10 nucleotides line up with TRBD1. The V and J ends lost 6 bases and 1 base, in that order; junction bases with no gene match: 6. CDR3 size: 15 residues. Germline V gives CDR1 MDHEN, CDR2 SYDVKM. CDR3 DNA (partial): TGTGCCAGCAGCTCCTCGGGACAGGGGTCCTACGAG. Amino acid sequence: CASSSSGQGSYE. The full CDR3 protein is CASSSSGQGSYEQYF.

Concerning this clone itself: The read comes to an end 3 residues before the CDR3 does, leaving the germline J gene to fill in the end. This chain uses TRBV7-9 with TRBJ1-2; D remains unclear. There are 14 residues in the CDR3. Looked up from germline, CDR1 is SEHNR and CDR2 is FQNEAQ (reference sequence). CDR3 bases read: TGTGCCAGCAGCTTACCCCAGCCATGGGCCGGC. Its translation: CASSLPQPWAG. The entire CDR3 is CASSLPQPWAGYTF.

To note about this clone: The read falls 3 residues short of the CDR3 end, and the missing part is taken from the germline J gene. J is TRBJ2-5 and V is TRBV13; 8 bases are shared with TRBD2. This CDR3 contains 17 residues. With V trimmed by 1 base and J by 5 bases, 12 bases remained unmatched. CDR1 is PRHDT, CDR2 FYEKMQ, per germline (reference sequence). CDR3 sequence reads: CASSLVTGGGLEETQYF. CDR3 DNA, as far as it was read: TGTGCCAGCAGCTTAGTAACCGGGGGGGGGCTGGAGGAGACC.

On this clone itself: The observed sequence ends 3 residues before the CDR3 terminus, with the missing tail filled in from the germline J gene. This sequence joins TRBV6-1 and TRBJ1-2; the D is unclear. From germline, CDR1 is MNHNS and CDR2 SASEGT. The CDR3 runs 12 residues. The sequenced part of the CDR3 DNA is TGTGCCAGCAGTGATGTAGCGGACGAC. Protein: CASSDVADD. In full, the CDR3 reads CASSDVADDYTF.

Frequency places this clone as medium-sized (0.01 to 0.1%). The CDR3 goes on 3 residues after the read ends, and that part is filled in from the germline J gene. The chain employs TRBV7-3 and TRBJ2-6, with D unclear. Germline V lookup: CDR1 SGHTA, CDR2 FQGTGA. This CDR3 has 13 residues. The germline V and J ends were trimmed by 5 bases and 5 bases, with 7 bases remaining between them. CDR3 bases read: TGTGCCAGCAGCCTCGTAAGGGCCAACGTC. Encoded protein: CASSLVRANV. The entire CDR3 protein is CASSLVRANVLTF.

Of note for this clone: The read comes to an end 3 residues before the CDR3 does, leaving the germline J gene to fill in the end. The rearrangement links TRBV18 to TRBJ2-4; no clear D gene. Germline CDR1 is KGHSH and CDR2 is LQKENI. This CDR3 contains 13 residues. CDR3 protein: CASSVHNNYGQYF. The DNA read from the CDR3 is TGTGCCAGCTCAGTCCACAATAACTATGGT.

In the case of this clone: The CDR3 goes on 3 residues after the read ends, and that part is filled in from the germline J gene. The chain employs TRBV7-2 and TRBJ1-2; 12 bases match TRBD1. The CDR3 extends over 15 amino acids. The V gene's germline CDR1 is SGHTA and CDR2 FQGNSA. CDR3 bases read: TGTGCCAGCAGCCCCCGGGACAGGGGGCGTAACGAC. Translating gives CASSPRDRGRND. The complete CDR3 protein is CASSPRDRGRNDYTF.

On this clone itself: Read sequence stops 3 residues before the CDR3 end, and the germline J gene provides the missing end. The genes are TRBV7-9 and TRBJ2-7, with 8 bases that match TRBD1. This CDR3 is 12 amino acids long. After removal of 5 bases from V and 6 bases from J, the junction contained 3 bases not matched to a gene. Germline assignment: CDR1 SEHNR and CDR2 FQNEAQ (reference sequence). Incomplete CDR3 DNA: TGTGCCAGCAGCCCGACAGGGGTCGAG. Residues: CASSPTGVE. The full CDR3 sequence reads CASSPTGVEQYF.

On this clone: The sequenced fragment ends 3 residues before the CDR3 boundary, so the rest is inferred from the germline J gene. The rearrangement links TRBV6-2 or TRBV6-3 to TRBJ1-5, with a possible D match to TRBD1 (5 bases). The CDR3 runs 16 residues. Germline CDR1 and CDR2: MNHEY and SVGEGT. The V gene lost 4 bases and the J gene lost 5 bases, with 18 bases spanning the gap. The CDR3: CASSWGSGEGYQPQHF. CDR3 bases read: TGTGCCAGCAGTTGGGGGTCGGGGGAGGGTTATCAGCCC.

As regards this clone: With the read ending 3 residues before the CDR3 end, the germline J gene is used to fill in that end. V and J are TRBV20-1 and TRBJ2-7; 10 positions match TRBD2. Germline CDR1 DFQATT, CDR2 SNEGSKA (reference sequence). The ends lost 4 bases at V and 6 bases at J; junction bases unmatched: 12. This CDR3 is 15 amino acids long. CDR3 in amino acids: CSANPTGTSASEQYF. The covered CDR3 bases are TGCAGTGCTAACCCAACCGGGACTAGCGCTTCCGAG.

Worth noting for this clone: The read ends 3 residues shy of where the CDR3 ends; the end is completed using the germline J gene. The chain couples TRBV6-4 to TRBJ2-2; maybe TRBD1 (6 bases). There are 14 residues in the CDR3. Germline assignment: CDR1 MRHNA and CDR2 SNTAGT. V was trimmed by 0 bases and J by 7 bases, leaving 9 bases between them. Partial CDR3 DNA: TGTGCCAGCAGTGACTCGTGGGGACACGGGGAG. As protein: CASSDSWGHGE. The full CDR3 is CASSDSWGHGELFF.